One sample yielded the 12 T cell receptor beta chains listed below, sequenced in a study of cytomegalovirus exposure and HLA in healthy donors. Profiled with immunoSEQ multiplex PCR; TCRdb holds only in-frame clones, not every one. The table includes roughly 120,000 clones, 85% to 90% detected once. The sequenced sample consisted of PBMCs. These receptors originate from a young woman in good health and CMV-seropositive.

Here the CDR3 reads CASSLRQGAPTEAFF. CDR3 DNA: TGTGCCAGCAGCTTAAGACAGGGTGCTCCCACTGAAGCTTTCTTT. V usage is TRBV7-9 and J usage is TRBJ1-1; TRBD1 matches 7 bases. The CDR3 consists of 15 residues. CDR1 and CDR2 from the germline V gene are SEHNR and FQNEAQ (reference sequence). J was trimmed by 4 bases and V by 2 bases; bases with no gene match: 7.

The rearrangement joins TRBV5-1 to TRBJ2-3, with 7 bases identical to TRBD2. Germline values: CDR1 SGHRS, CDR2 YFSETQ. This CDR3 is 16 amino acids long. The V segment lost 0 bases and the J segment 2 bases; nucleotides outside the gene matches: 6. In DNA form, the CDR3 reads TGCGCCAGCAGCTTGGACGGGGGGTCTGTCACAGATACGCAGTATTTT. Protein sequence: CASSLDGGSVTDTQYF.

The chain uses TRBV5-1 and TRBJ2-1; a weak D match, TRBD2 (7 bases). The CDR3 consists of 14 residues. Trimming pared 7 bases from V and 6 bases from J, leaving 17 bases between. Germline V lookup: CDR1 SGHRS, CDR2 YFSETQ. The CDR3 nucleotides are TGCGCCAGCGGGAAAGGGGGGGAGGGCAATGAGCAGTTCTTC. Protein: CASGKGGEGNEQFF.

The chain carries TRBV27 and TRBJ2-7, with D hard to call. The V gene lost 0 bases and the J gene lost 2 bases, with 5 bases spanning the gap. The CDR3 loop spans 13 amino acids. Per germline, CDR1 MNHEY and CDR2 SMNVEV (reference sequence). The CDR3 spells CASSLSRTYEQYF. CDR3 bases: TGTGCCAGCAGTTTATCCAGGACCTACGAGCAGTACTTC.

The chain uses TRBV19 and TRBJ2-1, with 9 bases fitting TRBD2. CDR1 is LNHDA, CDR2 SQIVND, per germline (reference sequence). The junction had 10 bases not matched to a gene; V was cut back by 5 bases and J by 2 bases. The CDR3 covers 17 residues. In nucleotides, the CDR3 is TGTGCCAGTAGTTCTCGGGGTAGCGGGGGACCCTACAATGAGCAGTTCTTC. It translates to CASSSRGSGGPYNEQFF.

About this clone itself: The junction differs from germline at one of its ends, possibly a read error. The chain carries TRBV7-7 and TRBJ2-7; no clear D gene. The CDR3 spans 13 residues. Germline V lookup: CDR1 SSHAT, CDR2 FNYEAQ (reference sequence). The DNA for the CDR3 is TGTGCTAGCAGCTTATCTATGCCCGGCGAGCAGTACTTC. Encoded protein: CASSLSMPGEQYF. The complete variable domain, with remaining parts taken from reference TRBV7-7 and TRBJ2-7, reads GAGVSQSPRYKVTKRGQDVTLRCDPISSHATLYWYQQALGQGPEFLTYFNYEAQPDKSGLPSDRFSAERPEGSISTLTIQRTEQRDSAMYRCASSLSMPGEQYFGPGTRLTVT.

This clone was seen only a few times. CDR3 nucleotides: TGTGCCAGCAGTTCAGCGGCGATCTATGGCTACACCTTC. Translating it yields CASSSAAIYGYTF. This chain uses TRBV27 with TRBJ1-2; D remains unclear. This CDR3 has 13 amino acids. Germline values: CDR1 MNHEY, CDR2 SMNVEV (reference sequence). Trimming cost V 4 bases and J 4 bases, with 10 bases left between them.

The chain couples TRBV5-6 to TRBJ2-1; 10 bases match TRBD2. The CDR3 is 15 residues long. The V segment lost 1 base and the J segment 6 bases; nucleotides outside the gene matches: 4. Germline V gives CDR1 SGHDT, CDR2 YYEEEE. The DNA for the CDR3 is TGTGCCAGCAGCTTGCTGCCTAGCGGGGGCAATGAGCAGTTCTTC. It yields the protein CASSLLPSGGNEQFF.

The chain carries TRBV5-1 and TRBJ2-3, with 7 positions matching TRBD1. This CDR3 comprises 15 residues. Germline loops: CDR1 SGHRS, CDR2 YFSETQ. The V segment lost 4 bases and the J segment 6 bases; nucleotides outside the gene matches: 11. CDR3 in amino acids: CASSRLTGVGDTQYF. CDR3 sequence (DNA): TGCGCCAGCAGCCGCCTCACAGGGGTGGGGGATACGCAGTATTTT. The variable domain in full, with the rest retrieved from reference TRBV5-1 and TRBJ2-3, is KAGVTQTPRYLIKTRGQQVTLSCSPISGHRSVSWYQQTPGQGLQFLFEYFSETQRNKGNFPGRFSGRQFSNSRSEMNVSTLELGDSALYLCASSRLTGVGDTQYFGPGTRLTVL.

This chain joins TRBV19 and TRBJ1-1; 8 bases align to TRBD1. This CDR3 contains 14 residues. Germline CDR1 and CDR2: LNHDA and SQIVND (reference sequence). Trimming cost V 4 bases and J 5 bases; bases outside gene matches: 6. This chain's CDR3 is CASSTGQGWTEAFF. In DNA, the CDR3 is TGTGCCAGTAGTACCGGACAGGGCTGGACTGAAGCTTTCTTT.

This chain connects TRBV7-3 to TRBJ2-7, with 7 bases that match TRBD1. V was pared by 3 bases and J by 6 bases, with 11 bases of the junction left unmatched. This CDR3 is built from 15 residues. Germline V gives CDR1 SGHTA, CDR2 FQGTGA. CDR3 sequence: CASSFVRQGRAEQYF. The CDR3 DNA reads TGTGCCAGCAGCTTTGTTAGACAGGGCAGGGCCGAGCAGTACTTC.

The J gene is TRBJ2-7, the V gene TRBV5-4, with 10 bases matching TRBD2. This CDR3 has 15 amino acids. With V trimmed by 2 bases and J by 6 bases, 8 bases remained unmatched. The germline CDR1 and CDR2 sequences are SGHNT and YYREEE (reference sequence). The DNA for the CDR3 is TGTGCCAGCAGCTTATTAGCGGGAGGAGCCGGCGAGCAGTACTTC. As protein: CASSLLAGGAGEQYF.